A selection of T cell receptor beta chains follows, all from one sample in a study of CD8+CD57+ T cells in acquired aplastic anemia. TCRdb re-derived calls from the reads in MiXCR, one entry per CDR3 protein. The profile shows around 200,000 distinct CDR3 sequences, more than 55% of them singletons. Sequenced material: sorted CD4+, CD8+, or CD8+CD57+ T cells (not recorded which) from PBMCs. The receptors here all came from a human donor with aplastic anemia. Each CDR3 is given with its conserved first and last residue. The D gene is left open where the match is weak. Part of the rows lack a size; the others show once, few, many or a class for expanded clones.

v_gene	d_gene	abundance	j_gene	CDR3aa	CDR3nt
TRBV20-1	.	.	TRBJ2-7	CSARRSTSYEQYF	TGCAGTGCCAGAAGAAGTACGAGCTACGAGCAGTACTTC
TRBV10-2	.	.	TRBJ1-1	CASGDRPSNTEAFF	TGTGCCAGCGGGGACCGACCTTCCAACACTGAAGCTTTCTTT
TRBV2	.	.	TRBJ2-5	CASSGSRSETQYF	TGTGCCAGCAGTGGGAGCAGGTCAGAGACCCAGTACTTC
TRBV7-9	.	medium-sized	TRBJ2-7	CASSLALDSSYEQYF	TGTGCCAGCAGCTTAGCGCTGGACAGCTCCTACGAGCAGTACTTC
TRBV2	.	.	TRBJ1-5	CVSSDVGSNQPQHF	TGTGTCAGCAGTGATGTCGGAAGCAATCAGCCCCAGCATTTT
TRBV7-9	.	many	TRBJ1-2	CASSAGVGYTF	TGTGCCAGCAGCGCAGGGGTTGGCTACACCTTC
TRBV19	.	.	TRBJ2-7	CASSIVASYEQYF	TGTGCCAGTAGTATAGTGGCCAGCTACGAGCAGTACTTC
TRBV5-6	TRBD1	.	TRBJ2-7	CASSLGTGTGLSEQYF	TGTGCCAGCAGCTTAGGCACCGGGACAGGGTTGAGCGAGCAGTACTTC
TRBV14	.	.	TRBJ2-6	CASSQGDSGANVRTF	TGTGCCAGCAGCCAAGGGGACTCTGGGGCCAACGTCCGGACTTTC
TRBV12-3/TRBV12-4	.	.	TRBJ2-1	CASGTPSYNEQFF	TGTGCCAGCGGGACTCCTTCCTACAATGAGCAGTTCTTC
TRBV19	.	.	TRBJ2-1	CASSLGLSYNEQFF	TGTGCCAGTAGTCTGGGTTTAAGCTACAATGAGCAGTTCTTC
TRBV7-9	.	.	TRBJ1-2	CASSLQGSLHGYTF	TGTGCCAGCAGCTTGCAGGGCAGTCTCCATGGCTACACCTTC
TRBV7-9	.	.	TRBJ2-3	CASRPGLTTSTDTQYF	TGTGCCAGCAGACCCGGACTAACCACTAGCACAGATACGCAGTATTTT
TRBV7-9	.	once	TRBJ1-2	CASSNDWLTNYGYTF	TGTGCCAGCAGCAATGACTGGCTTACTAACTATGGCTACACCTTC
TRBV19	.	.	TRBJ2-1	CASSNQGWYNEQFF	TGTGCCAGTAGTAACCAGGGTTGGTACAATGAGCAGTTCTTC
TRBV7-2	TRBD2	.	TRBJ2-5	CASSLGAGVKETQYF	TGTGCCAGCAGCTTAGGGGCGGGAGTGAAAGAGACCCAGTACTTC
TRBV7-2	TRBD2	.	TRBJ2-2	CASSYDLGLASGELFF	TGTGCCAGCAGCTATGATCTGGGACTAGCGTCCGGGGAGCTGTTTTTT
TRBV29-1	TRBD1	.	TRBJ2-3	CSVRGQGKQYF	TGCAGCGTACGGGGACAGGGGAAACAGTATTTT
TRBV5-1	TRBD2	.	TRBJ2-7	CASSLGAGGYEQYF	TGCGCCAGCAGCTTGGGGGCGGGAGGCTACGAGCAGTACTTC
TRBV4-1	.	once	TRBJ1-5	CASSQDRDLNQPQHF	TGTGCCAGCAGCCAAGACAGAGATCTCAATCAGCCCCAGCATTTT
TRBV7-6	TRBD1	.	TRBJ2-2	CASAWTGGEDTGELFF	TGTGCCAGCGCCTGGACAGGGGGCGAGGACACCGGGGAGCTGTTTTTT
TRBV10-3	TRBD2	.	TRBJ2-7	CASSTPGLAVSLRDEQYF	TGTGCCAGCAGTACACCGGGACTAGCGGTCTCCCTTCGGGACGAGCAGTACTTC
TRBV6-6	.	.	TRBJ1-2	CASGTSGYGYTF	TGTGCCAGCGGGACCTCCGGCTATGGCTACACCTTC
TRBV6-6	.	.	TRBJ1-1	CAGSPGRLNTEAFF	TGTGCCGGCAGTCCGGGACGCCTGAACACTGAAGCTTTCTTT
TRBV4-1	TRBD1	many	TRBJ2-5	CASRQGTRAEETQYF	TGCGCCAGCAGACAGGGGACCAGGGCAGAGGAGACCCAGTACTTC
TRBV20-1	TRBD1	.	TRBJ2-3	CSARDSSGTDTQYF	TGCAGTGCCCGGGACAGTTCAGGCACAGATACGCAGTATTTT
TRBV7-8	TRBD2	many	TRBJ2-7	CASSFPRTSGAPEQYF	TGTGCCAGCAGCTTCCCCCGGACTAGCGGGGCCCCCGAGCAGTACTTC